Listed here are 10 T cell receptor beta chains from one sample, sequenced in a study of T cells after yellow fever vaccination. TCRdb re-derived calls from the 5' RACE reads in MiXCR, one entry per CDR3 protein. The sample carries 500,000 to 550,000 distinct CDR3 sequences, about a fifth recorded once. Specimen: PBMCs, collected more than 20 days after the first yellow fever vaccination. These receptors originate from a man between 18 and 29 years old who received the YFV17D yellow fever vaccine.

The chain employs TRBV12-3 or TRBV12-4 and TRBJ2-1; possibly TRBD2 for D (6 bases). The CDR3 loop spans 15 amino acids. V lost 8 bases to trimming and J lost 5 bases, with 19 bases between them. CDR3 loop: CASATDPGTHNEQFF. CDR3 in DNA: TGTGCCAGCGCAACCGACCCCGGGACTCACAATGAGCAGTTCTTC.

The J gene is TRBJ2-1, the V gene TRBV6-2 or TRBV6-3, with TRBD2 matching 13 bases. Germline assignment: CDR1 MNHEY and CDR2 SVGEGT. The V segment lost 6 bases and the J segment 5 bases; nucleotides outside the gene matches: 4. The CDR3 is 15 amino acids. The CDR3 region is CASRELAGGNNEQFF. CDR3 nucleotides: TGTGCCAGCAGAGAACTAGCGGGGGGGAACAATGAGCAGTTCTTC.

The chain recombines TRBV9 with TRBJ1-2, with D unresolved. The V and J ends lost 0 bases and 2 bases respectively, with 20 bases between them. This CDR3 comprises 18 residues. The V gene's germline CDR1 is SGDLS and CDR2 YYNGEE. DNA of the CDR3: TGTGCCAGCAGCGTAGATGGAGACCCAGGAGTCGGGAACTATGGCTACACCTTC. This gives the protein CASSVDGDPGVGNYGYTF. Full variable domain (outside the CDR3, taken from reference TRBV9 and TRBJ1-2): DSGVTQTPKHLITATGQRVTLRCSPRSGDLSVYWYQQSLDQGLQFLIQYYNGEERAKGNILERFSAQQFPDLHSELNLSSLELGDSALYFCASSVDGDPGVGNYGYTFGSGTRLTVV.

This clonotype was counted at least ten times. The chain combines TRBV7-9 with TRBJ1-2; 7 bases map to TRBD1. Germline lookup yields CDR1 SEHNR and CDR2 FQNEAQ (reference sequence). The CDR3 is 12 residues long. Trimming cost V 7 bases and J 8 bases; bases outside gene matches: 7. The CDR3 reads CASMTGPMGYTF. The CDR3 nucleotides are TGTGCCAGCATGACAGGGCCCATGGGCTACACCTTC.

The V and J genes are TRBV10-3 and TRBJ2-3, with D perhaps TRBD1 (5 bases). V lost 8 bases, J lost 4 bases, and 7 bases lay in between. The germline CDR1 and CDR2 sequences are ENHRY and SYGVKD. This CDR3 is built from 11 residues. This chain's CDR3 is CAIQGADTQYF. DNA for the CDR3: TGTGCCATCCAAGGGGCAGATACGCAGTATTTT.

This chain joins TRBV20-1 and TRBJ2-7; the match to TRBD1 covers 9 bases. The trim removed 0 bases at V and 5 bases at J, leaving 5 bases unmatched. Germline lookup yields CDR1 DFQATT and CDR2 SNEGSKA (reference sequence). The CDR3 has 14 residues. DNA of the CDR3: TGCAGTGCTAGAGAGGGACAGGGTTACGACGAGCAGTACTTC. Translating it yields CSAREGQGYDEQYF.

The J gene is TRBJ2-1, the V gene TRBV6-2 or TRBV6-3, with TRBD2 identical over 12 bases. Germline CDR1 MNHEY, CDR2 SVGEGT. The V segment lost 5 bases and the J segment 9 bases; nucleotides outside the gene matches: 5. This CDR3 region has 14 residues. The CDR3 DNA reads TGTGCCAGCAGTCCAAGGACTAGCGGGACTGAGCAGTTCTTC. Protein product: CASSPRTSGTEQFF.

The V and J genes are TRBV6-1 and TRBJ2-1; the D is unclear. Trimming cost V 7 bases and J 8 bases, with 18 bases left between them. This CDR3 comprises 14 residues. The germline CDR1 and CDR2 sequences are MNHNS and SASEGT. The DNA of the CDR3 is TGTGCCAGCAAAAAGCGAGATAGGCGGCATGAGCAGTTCTTC. This translates into CASKKRDRRHEQFF.

The chain carries TRBV7-2 and TRBJ2-7; D possibly uses TRBD1 or TRBD2 (6 bases each). This CDR3 is 15 amino acids long. V was pared by 1 base and J by 1 base, with 11 bases between. CDR1 and CDR2 (germline): SGHTA, FQGNSA. CDR3 in DNA: TGTGCCAGCAGCTTAGGCGGGACACCTTCCTACGAGCAGTACTTC. Translation gives CASSLGGTPSYEQYF.

The V call is TRBV5-5, the J call TRBJ1-2; a weak D match, TRBD1 (5 bases). The CDR3 contains 14 residues. Trimming removed 1 base from V and 7 bases from J, with 14 bases in between. Per germline, CDR1 SGHKS and CDR2 YYEKEE (reference sequence). DNA of the CDR3: TGTGCCAGCAGCTTGTGGGCCGACGGGGGTGGCTACACCTTC. This translates into CASSLWADGGGYTF.